This TCR beta chain was identified during a study of blood T cells in healthy people across ages. Many counts were recorded for this clonotype. Its target is unknown. Sample-barcoded 5' priming and a J-beta primer mix drove a second PCR of about 7 to 11 cycles. TCRdb reanalysed the 5' RACE reads using MiXCR and keeps one entry per CDR3 protein. This table holds hundreds of thousands of distinct CDR3 sequences, around 32% found once. Germline V gene lookup returns CDR1 MNHEY and CDR2 SVGAGI. V was clipped by 2 bases and J by 7 bases, with 13 bases between them. This CDR3 is 14 amino acids long. The study's findings and limits: Any conclusive comparison of naive versus antigen-experienced cells was prevented by using unsorted PBMCs.

Source material: blood. This receptor was obtained from a woman aged 80 or older in good health. The chain is built from TRBV6-5 and TRBJ2-3; D unresolved. CDR3 sequence: CASSYGLNLNTQYF. CDR3 sequence (DNA): TGTGCCAGCAGTTACGGGCTAAACCTTAATACGCAGTATTTT.